The sequence of this TCR beta chain was determined in a study of CD8+CD57+ T cells in acquired aplastic anemia. Across the study: When averaged, DNA from sorted CD4+ and CD8+ cells came to 3 to 3.5 ug.

It was genomic DNA that served as the template for profiling TCR beta VDJ and CDR3. TCRdb used MiXCR to reprocess the reads, holding one entry per CDR3 protein. The repertoire holds roughly 80,000 distinct CDR3 sequences, with approximately 45% as singletons. V was clipped by 5 bases and J by 10 bases, with 10 bases between them. Germline V gives CDR1 SGHRS, CDR2 YFSETQ. The CDR3 is 11 amino acids. This clonotype was recorded many times. What it binds is unknown. Study results and caveats: Patients did not significantly differ from controls in CD8+ Simpson's diversity. In common between the patients and the controls were approximately 28 CD8+ CDR3 sequences.

This TCR came from a human donor in good health, serving as a control. The chain is built from TRBV5-1 and TRBJ2-1; D may match TRBD1 or TRBD2 (5 bases each). Sequencing was done on a sample of sorted CD4+, CD8+, or CD8+CD57+ T cells (not recorded which) from PBMCs. The CDR3 nucleotides read TGCGCCAGCAGTCCGGGACGGGAGCAGTTCTTC. It encodes CASSPGREQFF.